The clone carrying this T cell receptor beta chain appeared a few times. Using RNA template, CDR3s of TCR alpha and beta were amplified with iRepertoire arm-PCR. TCRdb reanalysed the multiplex PCR reads using MiXCR and keeps one entry per CDR3 protein. Among 300,000 to 400,000 distinct CDR3 sequences, roughly two fifths were seen once, and the ten largest hold more than 10%. CDR1 is DFQATT and CDR2 is SNEGSKA in the germline V gene (reference sequence). The CDR3 spans 11 residues. Trimming took 2 bases from V and 6 from J, leaving 8 bases between them. The sample originates from a study of glioma-infiltrating T cells.

The source of this sequence is a human donor with low-grade glioma or glioblastoma, undergoing nonglioma brain surgery, or in good health (not recorded which). The chain combines TRBV20-1 with TRBJ2-7; TRBD1 might be the D (5 bases). Sequences were obtained from glioma tissue, nonneoplastic brain tissue, or PBMCs (not recorded which). The chain's CDR3 is CSARSGIEQYF. The CDR3 DNA reads TGCAGTGCTAGATCAGGGATCGAGCAGTACTTC.